This T cell receptor (beta chain) emerged from a study of beta chain features in type 1 diabetes. Background on the study: Sorted cell examination encompassed over 90,000,000 cells across all samples. Whole-study findings and limits: Patients showed naive, central memory and Treg TCRB repertoires that appeared more similar than those of healthy donors. Shortening that was moderate but significant affected the TCRB CDR3s of Type 1 diabetes patients in all four CD4+ subsets.

This clone showed up just a few times. Its specificity is unknown. The investigators reverse transcribed all of the isolated RNA, so they sequenced expressed TCRB transcripts. The data were produced by immunoSEQ multiplex PCR, yet TCRdb's version contains in-frame clones alone and is incomplete. Here the sample spans roughly 150,000 clones, roughly 10% being singletons. The germline V and J ends were trimmed by 1 base and 1 base, with 13 bases remaining between them. The germline V gene encodes CDR1 LGHNA and CDR2 YNFKEQ. The CDR3 has 16 amino acids. Each donor gave one heparinised blood draw averaging around 120 mL. All of the sorted populations showed purity greater than 95%.

The sample comprised central memory CD4+ T cells from blood. This receptor was identified in a woman in her 30s with type 1 diabetes. The chain couples TRBV4-2 to TRBJ1-2; D is ambiguous. The CDR3, as DNA: TGTGCCAGCAGCCAAGTTTCTTCCGCGGTTAACTATGGCTACACCTTC. This translates into CASSQVSSAVNYGYTF.